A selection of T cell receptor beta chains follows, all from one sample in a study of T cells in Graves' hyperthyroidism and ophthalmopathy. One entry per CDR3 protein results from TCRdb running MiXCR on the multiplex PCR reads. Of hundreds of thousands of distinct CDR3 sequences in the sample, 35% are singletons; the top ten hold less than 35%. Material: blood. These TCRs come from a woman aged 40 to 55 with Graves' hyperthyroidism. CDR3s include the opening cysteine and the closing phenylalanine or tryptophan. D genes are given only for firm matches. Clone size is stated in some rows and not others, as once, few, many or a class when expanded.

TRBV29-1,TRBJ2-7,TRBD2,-,TGCAGCCATAGCGGGAGAGGGTACGAGCAGTACTTC,CSHSGRGYEQYF
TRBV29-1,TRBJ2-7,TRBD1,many,TGCAGCGTAGAAGGGGACAGTATGTACGAGCAGTACTTC,CSVEGDSMYEQYF
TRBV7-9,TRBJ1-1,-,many,TGTGCCAGCAGCTTATTGGGAGTGGGGACTGAAGCTTTCTTT,CASSLLGVGTEAFF
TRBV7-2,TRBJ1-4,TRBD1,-,TGTGCCAGCAGCCTAGGACAGGGGGTGCGTTTTCTTGAAAAACTGTTTTTT,CASSLGQGVRFLEKLFF
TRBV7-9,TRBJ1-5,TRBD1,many,TGTGCCAGCAGCTTGGGGACAGGGTTAAGCAATCAGCCCCAGCATTTT,CASSLGTGLSNQPQHF
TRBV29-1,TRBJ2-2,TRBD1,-,TGCAGCGTTGACGACGGGACAGCCTACACCGGGGAGCTGTTTTTT,CSVDDGTAYTGELFF
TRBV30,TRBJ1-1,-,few,TGTGCCTGGAGTGTACTCAGGGGCACTGAAGCTTTCTTT,CAWSVLRGTEAFF
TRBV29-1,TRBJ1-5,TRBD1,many,TGCAGCGTTGGGACAGGTAGCAATCAGCCCCAGCATTTT,CSVGTGSNQPQHF
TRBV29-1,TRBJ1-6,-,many,TGCAGCGTGGATCGTTGGTCCTATAATTCACCCCTCCACTTT,CSVDRWSYNSPLHF
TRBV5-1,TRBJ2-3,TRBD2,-,TGCGCCAGCAGCTTTGGAGCGCGGGAGGCCCCTACGCAGTATTTT,CASSFGAREAPTQYF
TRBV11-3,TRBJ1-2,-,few,TGTGCCAGCAGCTTAGGACCAGGGTGGAGTAACTATGGCTACACCTTC,CASSLGPGWSNYGYTF
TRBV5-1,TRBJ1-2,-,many,TGCGCCAGCAGCTTGGCCGTAGGGGCCGATGGCTACACCTTC,CASSLAVGADGYTF
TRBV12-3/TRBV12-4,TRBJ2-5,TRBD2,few,TGTGCCAGCAGTTTGCAGGTTGTTGCGGGAGGGGCGGAGACCCAGTACTTC,CASSLQVVAGGAETQYF
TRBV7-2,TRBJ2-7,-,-,TGTGCCAGCAGCGCACAGGGGGGGGTATCCTACGAGCAGTACTTC,CASSAQGGVSYEQYF
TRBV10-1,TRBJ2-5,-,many,TGCGCCAGCAGTGAGAGTAGTCTCCGGGGGGAGACCCAGTACTTC,CASSESSLRGETQYF
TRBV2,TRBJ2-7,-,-,TGTGCCAGCAGTGGAATGGGTGCGTACTTC,CASSGMGAYF
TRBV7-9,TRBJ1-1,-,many,TGTGCCAGCTTACCCCTCAGCAACACTGAAGCTTTCTTT,CASLPLSNTEAFF
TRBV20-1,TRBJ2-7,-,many,TGCAGTGCCCCCCCAGGGAGGATCTCCTACGAGCAGTACTTC,CSAPPGRISYEQYF
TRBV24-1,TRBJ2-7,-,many,TGTGCCACCAGTAGCAGGGCAGGGGTGGGCGAGCAGTACTTC,CATSSRAGVGEQYF
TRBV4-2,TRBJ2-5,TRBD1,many,TGTGCCAGCAGACATGGACAGGGCGGCCAAGAGACCCAGTACTTC,CASRHGQGGQETQYF
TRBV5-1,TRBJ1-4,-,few,TGCGCCAGCAGCTTGGGGACGGGGCGAAATGAAAAACTGTTTTTT,CASSLGTGRNEKLFF
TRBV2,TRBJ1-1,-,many,TGTGCCAGCAGTGAATTGAGGGCTACATCGAACACTGAAGCTTTCTTT,CASSELRATSNTEAFF
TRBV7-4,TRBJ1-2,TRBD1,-,TGTGCCAGCAGCTACCAGGGGGCTGTCGATGGCTACACCTTC,CASSYQGAVDGYTF
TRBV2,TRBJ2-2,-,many,TGTGCCAGCTATGGGACAATACAGGGAAACACCGGGGAGCTGTTTTTT,CASYGTIQGNTGELFF
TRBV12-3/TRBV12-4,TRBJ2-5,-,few,TGTGCCAGCAGCCCCGCGGCCCCTACTCAGACCCAGTACTTC,CASSPAAPTQTQYF
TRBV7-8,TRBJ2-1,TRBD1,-,TGTGCCAGCACCACAGGGACAGGGACCAATGAGCAGTTCTTC,CASTTGTGTNEQFF
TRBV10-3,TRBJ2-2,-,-,TGTGCCCTAGTGGGCGGGGTGTCGGACACCGGGGAGCTGTTTTTT,CALVGGVSDTGELFF
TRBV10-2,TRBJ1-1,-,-,TGCGCCAGCAGTATGCTCGGGAAGAACACTGAAGCTTTCTTT,CASSMLGKNTEAFF
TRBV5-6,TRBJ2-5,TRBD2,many,TGTGCCAGCAGCCGGCGGGGGGAAGAGACCCAGTACTTC,CASSRRGEETQYF
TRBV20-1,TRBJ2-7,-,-,TGCAGTGCTAGACCCCAGGGGCGTAGAGGGAGCACCTACGAGCAGTACTTC,CSARPQGRRGSTYEQYF
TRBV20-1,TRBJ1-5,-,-,TGCAGTGCTAGATCCACCTCGTTTTCAGGGTCTCAGCCCCAGCATTTT,CSARSTSFSGSQPQHF
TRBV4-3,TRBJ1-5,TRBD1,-,TGCGCCAGCAGCCAAGAACAGGGGGAGAATCAGCCCCAGCATTTT,CASSQEQGENQPQHF
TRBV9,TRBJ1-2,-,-,TGTGCCAGCAGCGTAGGGGAGCAGATGGGGGTATATGGCTACACCTTC,CASSVGEQMGVYGYTF
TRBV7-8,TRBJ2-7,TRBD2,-,TGCGCCAGCAGCCAAGAAGTTTGGAGCGGGGGGACATACGAGCAGTACTTC,CASSQEVWSGGTYEQYF
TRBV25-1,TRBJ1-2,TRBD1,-,TGTGCCAGCAGTGAATCCCCCCGACAGGGTAAGGACTATGGCTACACCTTC,CASSESPRQGKDYGYTF
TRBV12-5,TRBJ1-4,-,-,TGTGCTAGTGGTTTGGTACGGTACCTTTCGACAACTAATGAAAAACTGTTTTTT,CASGLVRYLSTTNEKLFF
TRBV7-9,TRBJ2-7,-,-,TGTGCCAGCAGCTTAGGGGACAATATACCGCCCAGGTCCCACGAGCAGTACTTC,CASSLGDNIPPRSHEQYF
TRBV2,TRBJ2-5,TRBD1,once,TGTGCCAGCTCAACAACAGGGGGCGCGGAGACCCAGTACTTC,CASSTTGGAETQYF
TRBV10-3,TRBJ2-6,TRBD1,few,TGTGCCTATTCCCGGGACAGGGCCTCTGGGGCCAACGTCCTGACTTTC,CAYSRDRASGANVLTF
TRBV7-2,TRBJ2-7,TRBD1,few,TGTGCCAGCAGCTCGACAGGGGATAGGTACGAGCAGTACTTC,CASSSTGDRYEQYF
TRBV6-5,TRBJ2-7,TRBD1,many,TGTGCCAGCAGTATATGGACAGGGGGCGAGCAGTACTTC,CASSIWTGGEQYF
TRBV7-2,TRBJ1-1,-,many,TGTGCCAGCAGCTTAGGGGGAGTCACTGAAGCTTTCTTT,CASSLGGVTEAFF
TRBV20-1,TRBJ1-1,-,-,TGCAGTGCCCAGGACAGTCCGGGATCTGAAGCTTTCTTT,CSAQDSPGSEAFF